The rows below give T cell receptor beta chains drawn from one sample of a study of T cell repertoires in cytomegalovirus infection. These receptors have no identified antigens. One entry per CDR3 protein, called by TCRdb with MiXCR from the reads. The sample yields about 360,000 distinct CDR3 sequences, 34% seen once. The sample was cultured PBMCs, taken from culture after CMV antigen stimulation. These receptors were taken from a human donor in good health (CMV status not recorded). Some clones in this sample may be carry-over from other donors' samples. The CDR3 runs from the conserved cysteine through the conserved F or W. Each record gives: clone size, V gene, J gene, D gene, CDR3 protein, CDR3 DNA. A D gene is named only where the DNA matches it firmly. Clone size is given for some rows only: seen once, a few or many times, or a class if the clone is expanded.

clone size: few; V gene: TRBV10-3; J gene: TRBJ1-1; D gene: -; CDR3 protein: CAISDGGAFF; CDR3 DNA: TGTGCCATCAGTGACGGGGGAGCTTTCTTT
clone size: many; V gene: TRBV7-2; J gene: TRBJ1-1; D gene: TRBD1; CDR3 protein: CASSSQGQGAGTEAFF; CDR3 DNA: TGTGCCAGCAGCTCCCAGGGACAGGGGGCTGGCACTGAAGCTTTCTTT
clone size: few; V gene: TRBV11-3; J gene: TRBJ1-3; D gene: -; CDR3 protein: CASSGRGGSGNTIYF; CDR3 DNA: TGTGCCAGCAGCGGGCGGGGGGGCTCTGGAAACACCATATATTTT
clone size: -; V gene: TRBV28; J gene: TRBJ2-1; D gene: TRBD2; CDR3 protein: CASRPGTSGKDEQFF; CDR3 DNA: TGTGCCAGCAGACCCGGGACTAGCGGGAAGGATGAGCAGTTCTTC
clone size: many; V gene: TRBV5-1; J gene: TRBJ1-1; D gene: -; CDR3 protein: CASSLEGMNTEAFF; CDR3 DNA: TGTGCCAGCAGCTTAGAAGGCATGAACACTGAAGCTTTCTTT
clone size: few; V gene: TRBV12-3/TRBV12-4; J gene: TRBJ2-2; D gene: TRBD2; CDR3 protein: CASTTGLAVNTGELFF; CDR3 DNA: TGTGCCAGCACCACGGGACTAGCGGTTAATACCGGGGAGCTGTTTTTT
clone size: many; V gene: TRBV11-2; J gene: TRBJ2-7; D gene: TRBD2; CDR3 protein: CASSLRLAGGAYEQYF; CDR3 DNA: TGTGCCAGCAGCTTGCGGCTAGCGGGAGGGGCCTACGAGCAGTACTTC
clone size: few; V gene: TRBV6-2/TRBV6-3; J gene: TRBJ1-1; D gene: -; CDR3 protein: CASGETQGWSTEAFF; CDR3 DNA: TGTGCCAGCGGCGAAACACAGGGTTGGAGCACTGAAGCTTTCTTT
clone size: -; V gene: TRBV4-1; J gene: TRBJ2-5; D gene: -; CDR3 protein: CASSQEGIERQETQYF; CDR3 DNA: TGCGCCAGCAGCCAAGAGGGAATCGAGCGGCAAGAGACCCAGTACTTC
clone size: few; V gene: TRBV6-1; J gene: TRBJ2-5; D gene: TRBD1; CDR3 protein: CASKMRGPGTQYF; CDR3 DNA: TGTGCCAGCAAAATGAGGGGGCCGGGGACCCAGTACTTC
clone size: few; V gene: TRBV28; J gene: TRBJ1-1; D gene: -; CDR3 protein: CASRPATDTEAFF; CDR3 DNA: TGTGCCAGCAGGCCGGCCACTGACACTGAAGCTTTCTTT
clone size: few; V gene: TRBV10-3; J gene: TRBJ1-1; D gene: TRBD1; CDR3 protein: CAISGQGKTEAFF; CDR3 DNA: TGTGCCATCAGCGGACAGGGAAAGACTGAAGCTTTCTTT
clone size: few; V gene: TRBV18; J gene: TRBJ2-3; D gene: -; CDR3 protein: CASSPRLVGTDTQYF; CDR3 DNA: TGTGCCAGCTCACCGCGGCTAGTAGGCACAGATACGCAGTATTTT
clone size: few; V gene: TRBV19; J gene: TRBJ1-2; D gene: -; CDR3 protein: CASSPRDFLGGYTF; CDR3 DNA: TGTGCCAGTAGTCCCCGGGACTTTTTGGGAGGCTACACCTTC
clone size: -; V gene: TRBV28; J gene: TRBJ1-2; D gene: -; CDR3 protein: CASSLNRARGYTF; CDR3 DNA: TGTGCCAGCAGTTTAAACAGGGCACGGGGCTACACCTTC
clone size: few; V gene: TRBV3-1; J gene: TRBJ2-1; D gene: -; CDR3 protein: CASSQDGLSNNEQFF; CDR3 DNA: TGTGCCAGCAGCCAAGATGGGCTCTCAAACAATGAGCAGTTCTTC
clone size: many; V gene: TRBV7-2; J gene: TRBJ1-3; D gene: -; CDR3 protein: CASSPRNPASDTIYF; CDR3 DNA: TGTGCCAGCAGCCCTCGGAATCCCGCATCCGACACCATATATTTT
clone size: -; V gene: TRBV7-9; J gene: TRBJ2-7; D gene: -; CDR3 protein: CASMAASSYEQYF; CDR3 DNA: TGTGCCAGTATGGCAGCAAGCTCCTACGAGCAGTACTTC
clone size: -; V gene: TRBV19; J gene: TRBJ2-6; D gene: TRBD1; CDR3 protein: CASSIEDRAANVLTF; CDR3 DNA: TGTGCCAGTAGTATAGAGGACAGGGCGGCCAACGTCCTGACTTTC
clone size: few; V gene: TRBV6-2/TRBV6-3; J gene: TRBJ1-2; D gene: TRBD1; CDR3 protein: CASSYRTGTVYGYTF; CDR3 DNA: TGTGCCAGCAGTTACCGGACAGGGACGGTTTATGGCTACACCTTC
clone size: -; V gene: TRBV15; J gene: TRBJ2-2; D gene: TRBD1; CDR3 protein: CATSKGQGNTGELFF; CDR3 DNA: TGTGCCACCAGCAAGGGACAGGGCAATACCGGGGAGCTGTTTTTT
clone size: -; V gene: TRBV7-7; J gene: TRBJ2-5; D gene: -; CDR3 protein: CASSLPGAQETQYF; CDR3 DNA: TGTGCCAGCAGCTTACCAGGGGCGCAAGAGACCCAGTACTTC
clone size: few; V gene: TRBV7-9; J gene: TRBJ1-2; D gene: -; CDR3 protein: CASSLNRDSLYGYTF; CDR3 DNA: TGTGCCAGCAGTTTAAACAGGGATTCTCTCTATGGCTACACCTTC
clone size: -; V gene: TRBV5-6; J gene: TRBJ2-5; D gene: TRBD1; CDR3 protein: CASSSESIHRGTQYF; CDR3 DNA: TGTGCCAGCAGCTCGGAATCAATTCACAGGGGGACCCAGTACTTC
clone size: -; V gene: TRBV27; J gene: TRBJ2-3; D gene: TRBD2; CDR3 protein: CASSKLAGVTDTQYF; CDR3 DNA: TGTGCCAGCAGCAAACTAGCGGGAGTGACAGATACGCAGTATTTT
clone size: -; V gene: TRBV12-5; J gene: TRBJ1-5; D gene: -; CDR3 protein: CASGLENQPQHF; CDR3 DNA: TGTGCTAGTGGTTTGGAAAATCAGCCCCAGCATTTT
clone size: -; V gene: TRBV7-3; J gene: TRBJ2-1; D gene: TRBD2; CDR3 protein: CASSPAGGVNEQFF; CDR3 DNA: TGTGCCAGCAGCCCTGCCGGGGGGGTCAATGAGCAGTTCTTC
clone size: few; V gene: TRBV12-5; J gene: TRBJ2-3; D gene: TRBD1; CDR3 protein: CASGLKDRDRITDTQYF; CDR3 DNA: TGTGCTAGTGGTTTGAAAGACCGGGACAGGATCACAGATACGCAGTATTTT
clone size: -; V gene: TRBV7-3; J gene: TRBJ2-1; D gene: TRBD2; CDR3 protein: CASSQRGTSGNNEQFF; CDR3 DNA: TGTGCCAGCAGCCAACGTGGGACTAGCGGAAACAATGAGCAGTTCTTC
clone size: -; V gene: TRBV12-3/TRBV12-4; J gene: TRBJ1-5; D gene: TRBD1; CDR3 protein: CASRVGQGIPIGYSNQPQHF; CDR3 DNA: TGTGCCAGCAGGGTGGGACAGGGCATACCCATCGGGTATAGCAATCAGCCCCAGCATTTT
clone size: -; V gene: TRBV11-2; J gene: TRBJ2-3; D gene: -; CDR3 protein: CASSSVRGPTDTQYF; CDR3 DNA: TGTGCCAGCAGCTCAGTACGAGGGCCCACAGATACGCAGTATTTT
clone size: -; V gene: TRBV27; J gene: TRBJ1-6; D gene: -; CDR3 protein: CASKQQRSPLHF; CDR3 DNA: TGTGCCAGCAAACAGCAAAGGTCACCCCTCCACTTT
clone size: few; V gene: TRBV7-3; J gene: TRBJ2-7; D gene: -; CDR3 protein: CASGPSDNEQYF; CDR3 DNA: TGTGCCAGCGGGCCTTCGGACAACGAGCAGTACTTC
clone size: -; V gene: TRBV7-6; J gene: TRBJ2-5; D gene: TRBD2; CDR3 protein: CASSSTTSGTETQYF; CDR3 DNA: TGTGCCAGCAGTTCTACGACTAGCGGGACCGAGACCCAGTACTTC
clone size: many; V gene: TRBV7-2; J gene: TRBJ1-1; D gene: -; CDR3 protein: CASSLRQNTEAFF; CDR3 DNA: TGTGCCAGCAGCTTAAGACAGAACACTGAAGCTTTCTTT
clone size: -; V gene: TRBV6-5; J gene: TRBJ2-1; D gene: -; CDR3 protein: CASSYGFVRNNEQFF; CDR3 DNA: TGTGCCAGCAGTTACGGTTTCGTTAGGAATAATGAGCAGTTCTTC
clone size: many; V gene: TRBV7-2; J gene: TRBJ2-5; D gene: -; CDR3 protein: CASSLGPSGPAETQYF; CDR3 DNA: TGTGCCAGCAGCTTAGGGCCAAGCGGCCCCGCGGAGACCCAGTACTTC
clone size: -; V gene: TRBV4-2; J gene: TRBJ1-3; D gene: -; CDR3 protein: CASSQDPRISGNTIYF; CDR3 DNA: TGTGCCAGCAGCCAAGATCCCAGAATCTCTGGAAACACCATATATTTT
clone size: -; V gene: TRBV27; J gene: TRBJ2-7; D gene: TRBD1; CDR3 protein: CASSPGTGRTYEQYF; CDR3 DNA: TGTGCCAGCAGCCCCGGGACAGGGCGTACCTACGAGCAGTACTTC
clone size: many; V gene: TRBV4-3; J gene: TRBJ1-3; D gene: -; CDR3 protein: CASSQDYGGNSGNTIYF; CDR3 DNA: TGCGCCAGCAGCCAAGATTACGGGGGTAACTCTGGAAACACCATATATTTT
clone size: -; V gene: TRBV7-9; J gene: TRBJ2-7; D gene: TRBD1; CDR3 protein: CASSRDRGDGEQYF; CDR3 DNA: TGTGCCAGCAGCCGGGACAGGGGGGATGGCGAGCAGTACTTC
clone size: few; V gene: TRBV12-3/TRBV12-4; J gene: TRBJ1-1; D gene: -; CDR3 protein: CASSLATGRTEAFF; CDR3 DNA: TGTGCCAGCAGTTTAGCGACTGGACGGACTGAAGCTTTCTTT
clone size: few; V gene: TRBV6-2/TRBV6-3; J gene: TRBJ2-4; D gene: -; CDR3 protein: CASSGSGHRKIAKNIQYF; CDR3 DNA: TGTGCCAGCAGTGGTTCCGGGCACCGAAAAATAGCCAAAAACATTCAGTACTTC
clone size: -; V gene: TRBV6-1; J gene: TRBJ2-3; D gene: -; CDR3 protein: CASSEGAGTDTQYF; CDR3 DNA: TGTGCCAGCAGTGAAGGAGCGGGCACAGATACGCAGTATTTT
clone size: -; V gene: TRBV28; J gene: TRBJ1-1; D gene: -; CDR3 protein: CASSSPGVRTEAFF; CDR3 DNA: TGTGCCAGCAGTTCTCCGGGGGTAAGGACTGAAGCTTTCTTT
clone size: -; V gene: TRBV12-5; J gene: TRBJ1-1; D gene: -; CDR3 protein: CASGSEEWVNTEAFF; CDR3 DNA: TGTGCTAGTGGTTCCGAGGAATGGGTGAACACTGAAGCTTTCTTT
clone size: -; V gene: TRBV12-5; J gene: TRBJ2-5; D gene: -; CDR3 protein: CASGRTRGAGETQYF; CDR3 DNA: TGTGCTAGTGGTCGCACTCGGGGGGCCGGGGAGACCCAGTACTTC
clone size: -; V gene: TRBV7-2; J gene: TRBJ2-1; D gene: -; CDR3 protein: CASSAIGRGGTQQFF; CDR3 DNA: TGTGCCAGCAGCGCGATTGGGCGTGGGGGGACGCAGCAGTTCTTC
clone size: few; V gene: TRBV7-2; J gene: TRBJ2-7; D gene: TRBD2; CDR3 protein: CASSSGLAAEQYF; CDR3 DNA: TGTGCCAGCAGCTCGGGACTAGCTGCCGAGCAGTACTTC
clone size: -; V gene: TRBV6-1; J gene: TRBJ2-7; D gene: -; CDR3 protein: CASSYNRGNEQYF; CDR3 DNA: TGTGCCAGCAGTTACAACCGCGGCAACGAGCAGTACTTC
clone size: few; V gene: TRBV12-5; J gene: TRBJ2-1; D gene: -; CDR3 protein: CASGLDQQNEQFF; CDR3 DNA: TGTGCTAGTGGTTTGGACCAACAAAATGAGCAGTTCTTC
clone size: -; V gene: TRBV18; J gene: TRBJ1-3; D gene: -; CDR3 protein: CASSLGQSGNTIYF; CDR3 DNA: TGTGCCAGCTCACTGGGACAATCTGGAAACACCATATATTTT
clone size: -; V gene: TRBV3-1; J gene: TRBJ1-1; D gene: -; CDR3 protein: CASSQYRDTEAFF; CDR3 DNA: TGTGCCAGCAGCCAATACAGGGACACTGAAGCTTTCTTT
clone size: few; V gene: TRBV27; J gene: TRBJ2-7; D gene: TRBD2; CDR3 protein: CASSLGRAGGPYEQYF; CDR3 DNA: TGTGCCAGCAGTTTGGGCCGAGCGGGAGGCCCCTACGAGCAGTACTTC
clone size: -; V gene: TRBV14; J gene: TRBJ2-1; D gene: TRBD2; CDR3 protein: CASSQGVTLGAGDHYNEQFF; CDR3 DNA: TGTGCCAGCAGCCAAGGAGTAACCCTAGGGGCGGGAGACCACTACAATGAGCAGTTCTTC
clone size: many; V gene: TRBV7-8; J gene: TRBJ2-3; D gene: TRBD2; CDR3 protein: CASSLLAGATDTQYF; CDR3 DNA: TGTGCCAGCAGCCTCTTAGCGGGAGCGACAGATACGCAGTATTTT
clone size: -; V gene: TRBV6-2/TRBV6-3; J gene: TRBJ2-1; D gene: -; CDR3 protein: CAGRGTGLHEQFF; CDR3 DNA: TGTGCCGGTAGGGGGACGGGGCTCCATGAGCAGTTCTTC
clone size: few; V gene: TRBV6-6; J gene: TRBJ2-1; D gene: TRBD2; CDR3 protein: CASNLAGGGGGEQFF; CDR3 DNA: TGTGCCAGCAATTTAGCGGGAGGGGGTGGTGGTGAGCAGTTCTTC
clone size: -; V gene: TRBV5-1; J gene: TRBJ2-7; D gene: -; CDR3 protein: CASSWGTHGYEQYF; CDR3 DNA: TGCGCCAGCAGCTGGGGAACGCATGGGTACGAGCAGTACTTC
clone size: many; V gene: TRBV15; J gene: TRBJ2-3; D gene: TRBD2; CDR3 protein: CATSTSGTSTDTQYF; CDR3 DNA: TGTGCCACCAGCACTAGCGGGACTAGCACAGATACGCAGTATTTT